This T cell receptor (beta chain) derives from a study of blood T cells in healthy people across ages. Each donor gave 9.5 to 10 milliliters of peripheral blood. The CDR3 spans 16 residues. The germline V and J ends were trimmed by 2 bases and 1 base, with 14 bases remaining between them. CDR1 LGHDT and CDR2 YNNKEL come from the germline V gene (reference sequence). Primers used in a second PCR of about 6 to 11 cycles were a sample-barcoded 5' primer and a J-beta primer mix. Each cDNA molecule was tagged by a template-switch adaptor with 12 random nucleotides. TCRdb processed the 5' RACE reads anew with MiXCR; each CDR3 protein has one entry. The sample holds about 1.5 million distinct CDR3 sequences, around 42% seen once.

The V and J genes are TRBV3-1 and TRBJ1-2; a possible D gene is TRBD1 (5 bases). The sample consisted of blood. The sequence came from a woman aged 18-29 years in good health. The CDR3 reads CASSQYGGNDNYGYTF. DNA for the CDR3: TGTGCCAGCAGCCAATATGGGGGAAATGATAACTATGGCTACACCTTC.